The 21 T cell receptor beta chains presented below share a single source sample, sequenced in a study of blood T cell repertoires in COVID-19. Assay used: immunoSEQ multiplex PCR; TCRdb lists only in-frame clones, some missing. The table lists about 370,000 clones, approximately 88% of them singletons. Input material: peripheral blood. Source of these receptors: a woman aged 25 to 39 with COVID-19, enrolled during active disease.

This chain connects TRBV10-2 to TRBJ2-2; perhaps TRBD2 as D (6 bases). Between the trimmed V and J ends, which lost 6 bases and 5 bases, there was a span of 13 bases. This CDR3 contains 14 residues. Germline CDR1 reads WSHSY; CDR2 reads SAAADI. For the CDR3, the DNA is TGCGCCAGCAGAGGCGGGACTCCGACCGGGGAGCTGTTTTTT. Translating it yields CASRGGTPTGELFF.

This CDR3 is CAWSVRDFNQPQHF. The CDR3 DNA is TGTGCCTGGAGTGTACGGGACTTTAATCAGCCCCAGCATTTT. V gene TRBV30 combines with J gene TRBJ1-5; tentatively, D is TRBD1 (5 bases). This CDR3 is built from 14 residues. V shed 0 bases and J shed 4 bases, with 10 bases lying between them. Germline V gene lookup returns CDR1 GTSNPN and CDR2 SVGIG (reference sequence).

This chain uses TRBV18 with TRBJ1-1, with TRBD1 matching 10 bases. Germline assignment: CDR1 KGHSH and CDR2 LQKENI. V gave up 3 bases and J gave up 1 base; unmatched junction bases: 20. This CDR3 region has 21 residues. In DNA, the CDR3 is TGTGCCAGCTCACCGGTTTTAGGGGTAACTGGACAGGGGGGAACGAACACTGAAGCTTTCTTT. Translated, it gives CASSPVLGVTGQGGTNTEAFF.

J is TRBJ2-2 and V is TRBV28, with TRBD1 matching 10 bases. The V gene end was trimmed by 6 bases and the J gene end by 0 bases; junction bases not matched to a gene: 16. This CDR3 is 20 amino acids long. Germline V lookup: CDR1 MDHEN, CDR2 SYDVKM. CDR3 amino acids: CASRGYPGQGLPTNTGELFF. CDR3 nucleotide sequence: TGTGCCAGCAGGGGATACCCGGGACAGGGGCTACCAACGAACACCGGGGAGCTGTTTTTT. Full variable domain (rest looked up from reference TRBV28 and TRBJ2-2): DVKVTQSSRYLVKRTGEKVFLECVQDMDHENMFWYRQDPGLGLRLIYFSYDVKMKEKGDIPEGYSVSREKKERFSLILESASTNQTSMYLCASRGYPGQGLPTNTGELFFGEGSRLTVL.

The table lists this clone with a count of one. The chain joins TRBV7-9 to TRBJ1-3; possible D gene TRBD1, 6 bases. Germline CDR1 reads SEHNR; CDR2 reads FQNEAQ (reference sequence). The CDR3 has 15 residues. V dropped 8 bases and J dropped 4 bases, with 18 bases sitting between them. This CDR3 is CASLQAAQGGNTIYF. The CDR3 DNA follows: TGTGCCAGCCTACAGGCCGCCCAGGGGGGAAACACCATATATTTT.

In its sample, this clone was seen once. The chain recombines TRBV7-9 with TRBJ2-1; 9 bases agree with TRBD1. The V segment lost 1 base and the J segment 6 bases; nucleotides outside the gene matches: 1. Germline V gives CDR1 SEHNR, CDR2 FQNEAQ (reference sequence). The CDR3 has 14 residues. CDR3 bases: TGTGCCAGCAGCTTAGACAGGGGGCTCAATGAGCAGTTCTTC. It specifies CASSLDRGLNEQFF.

The chain carries TRBV29-1 and TRBJ1-1; TRBD1 matches at 7 bases. Germline-derived CDR1 and CDR2 are SQVTM and ANQGSEA. V dropped 7 bases and J dropped 4; count of bases not matched to a gene: 9. CDR3 length: 13 amino acids. CDR3 protein: CSAQGQVSTEAFF. CDR3 DNA: TGCAGCGCTCAAGGACAGGTCTCCACTGAAGCTTTCTTT. The full variable domain, rest sourced from reference TRBV29-1 and TRBJ1-1, is SAVISQKPSRDICQRGTSLTIQCQVDSQVTMMFWYRQQPGQSLTLIATANQGSEATYESGFVIDKFPISRPNLTFSTLTVSNMSPEDSSIYLCSAQGQVSTEAFFGQGTRLTVV.

This chain connects TRBV11-3 to TRBJ1-2; D not certain. The ends were cut back, 1 base at V and 4 bases at J, with 13 bases in the middle. This CDR3 has 15 residues. From germline, CDR1 is SGHNT and CDR2 YENEEA. The CDR3 DNA follows: TGTGCCAGCAGCTTAGGAGCCCCCTTGGTCTATGGCTACACCTTC. Its protein is CASSLGAPLVYGYTF.

This rearrangement joins TRBV19 to TRBJ1-5; perhaps TRBD1 as D (5 bases). The V gene lost 10 bases and the J gene lost 0 bases, with 16 bases spanning the gap. CDR1 and CDR2 from the germline V gene are LNHDA and SQIVND (reference sequence). The CDR3 covers 15 residues. The CDR3 spells CATAPQGDSNQPQHF. The DNA of the CDR3 is TGTGCCACCGCCCCCCAGGGCGATAGCAATCAGCCCCAGCATTTT.

The chain carries TRBV30 and TRBJ1-3; TRBD1 agrees at 10 bases. Unmatched junction bases numbered 3, after V lost 7 bases and J lost 3 bases. Looked up from germline, CDR1 is GTSNPN and CDR2 is SVGIG (reference sequence). This CDR3 is built from 13 residues. The CDR3 coding sequence is TGTGCCTTCCGGGACAGGGGTGGAAACACCATATATTTT. This translates into CAFRDRGGNTIYF.

The rearrangement uses TRBV7-2 and TRBJ2-3, with TRBD2 identical over 11 bases. Germline trimming cut 2 bases from V and 0 bases from J; bases unmatched to any gene: 10. Germline-derived CDR1 and CDR2 are SGHTA and FQGNSA. The CDR3 consists of 19 residues. The CDR3 DNA is TGTGCCAGCAGCTTATGGACTACTAGCGGGAGAGGGAGCACAGATACGCAGTATTTT. Its protein is CASSLWTTSGRGSTDTQYF.

The chain joins TRBV11-3 to TRBJ2-5; 8 nucleotides line up with TRBD2. The CDR3 contains 17 residues. CDR1 and CDR2 from the germline V gene are SGHNT and YENEEA. Trimming cost V 1 base and J 5 bases; bases outside gene matches: 12. This CDR3 is CASSLGPTGTRGETQYF. The CDR3 bases are TGTGCCAGCAGCTTAGGACCAACCGGGACTAGAGGGGAGACCCAGTACTTC.

The rearrangement uses TRBV10-3 and TRBJ1-5, with D possibly matching TRBD1 (5 bases). There are 16 residues in the CDR3. Germline V gene lookup returns CDR1 ENHRY and CDR2 SYGVKD. Trimming removed 0 bases at V and 3 bases at J, with 12 bases between. This CDR3 reads CAISESGQGYNQPQHF. The CDR3 coding sequence is TGTGCCATCAGTGAGTCTGGGCAGGGTTACAATCAGCCCCAGCATTTT.

This chain joins TRBV7-9 and TRBJ2-1; 9 bases map to TRBD2. Per germline, CDR1 SEHNR and CDR2 FQNEAQ (reference sequence). The V segment lost 2 bases and the J segment 3 bases; nucleotides outside the gene matches: 14. There are 19 residues in the CDR3. In DNA form, the CDR3 reads TGTGCCAGCAGCTTAATGTCAGCTAGCGGGACGTGGGGCTACAATGAGCAGTTCTTC. Its protein product is CASSLMSASGTWGYNEQFF.

The chain is built from TRBV18 and TRBJ2-5, with TRBD2 matching over 9 bases. Germline V gene lookup returns CDR1 KGHSH and CDR2 LQKENI. The CDR3 covers 14 residues. V was pared by 3 bases and J by 5 bases, with 4 bases of the junction left unmatched. The DNA for the CDR3 is TGTGCCAGCTCACCTAAGCGGGAGGCGGAGACCCAGTACTTC. Amino acid sequence: CASSPKREAETQYF.

The chain has TRBV2 and TRBJ1-2; D is perhaps TRBD1 (6 bases). CDR1 and CDR2 (germline): SNHLY, FYNNEI. There are 16 residues in the CDR3. The V end lost 4 bases, the J end lost 7 bases, and 22 bases lay between the germline ends. This CDR3 is CASSASQRTGLTGYTF. The DNA of the CDR3 is TGTGCCAGCAGTGCTAGCCAACGAACAGGGCTGACTGGCTACACCTTC.

V and J are TRBV29-1 and TRBJ2-1; a possible D gene is TRBD2 (5 bases). The V end was cut by 6 bases, the J end by 0 bases, with 12 bases between. The CDR3 is 14 residues long. CDR1 SQVTM and CDR2 ANQGSEA come from the germline V gene. CDR3 sequence reads: CSVVSESSYNEQFF. In DNA form, the CDR3 reads TGCAGCGTAGTTAGCGAGAGCTCCTACAATGAGCAGTTCTTC.

The chain employs TRBV7-2 and TRBJ1-5; no firm D call. Trimming pared 5 bases from V and 4 bases from J, leaving 15 bases between. The germline V gene has CDR1 SGHTA and CDR2 FQGNSA. The length of the CDR3 is 15 residues. The DNA for the CDR3 is TGTGCCAGCAGCCCCCGCGCCGGAGGGAATCAGCCCCAGCATTTT. Translating gives CASSPRAGGNQPQHF.

CDR3 DNA sequence: TGTGCCAGCAGACGAGCGACGGGAAGAGACGGAAACACCGGGGAGCTGTTTTTT. It specifies CASRRATGRDGNTGELFF. The chain is built from TRBV7-8 and TRBJ2-2; tentative D call: TRBD2 (5 bases). V was cut by 6 bases and J by 2 bases, with 22 bases left in between. The germline gives CDR1 SGHVS, CDR2 FQNEAQ. The CDR3 runs 18 residues.

In this sample, this clone turned up once. The chain couples TRBV6-5 to TRBJ1-2; 11 nucleotides line up with TRBD1. V dropped 7 bases and J dropped 4; count of bases not matched to a gene: 5. The CDR3 runs 14 residues. CDR1 is MNHEY and CDR2 is SVGAGI in the germline V gene. The DNA of the CDR3 is TGTGCCAGCACTCTAGGGACAGGGGGCTATGGCTACACCTTC. Protein sequence: CASTLGTGGYGYTF.

The chain couples TRBV29-1 to TRBJ1-4; a weak D match, TRBD1 (5 bases). The length of the CDR3 is 14 residues. V was pared by 4 bases and J by 7 bases, with 16 bases between. Germline CDR1 is SQVTM and CDR2 is ANQGSEA. For the CDR3, the DNA is TGCAGCGTTGTGGGGCCGAGGGGAGGTGAAAAACTGTTTTTT. Protein product: CSVVGPRGGEKLFF.